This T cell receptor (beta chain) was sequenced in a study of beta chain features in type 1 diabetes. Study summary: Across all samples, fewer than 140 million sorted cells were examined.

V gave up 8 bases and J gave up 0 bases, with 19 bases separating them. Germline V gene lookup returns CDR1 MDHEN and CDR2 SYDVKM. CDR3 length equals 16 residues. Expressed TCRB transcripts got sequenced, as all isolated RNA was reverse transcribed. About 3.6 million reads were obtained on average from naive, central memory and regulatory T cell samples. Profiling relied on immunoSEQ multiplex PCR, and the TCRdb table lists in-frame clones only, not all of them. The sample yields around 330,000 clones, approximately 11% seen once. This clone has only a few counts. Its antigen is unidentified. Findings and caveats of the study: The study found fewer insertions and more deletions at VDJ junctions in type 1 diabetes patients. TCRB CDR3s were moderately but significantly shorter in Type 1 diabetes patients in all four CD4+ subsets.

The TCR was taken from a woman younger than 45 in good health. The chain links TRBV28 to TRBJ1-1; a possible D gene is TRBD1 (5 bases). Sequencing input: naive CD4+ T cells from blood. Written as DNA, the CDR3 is TGTGCCAGCCCTCCTTCTGACAGCCCCTTGAACACTGAAGCTTTCTTT. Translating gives CASPPSDSPLNTEAFF.